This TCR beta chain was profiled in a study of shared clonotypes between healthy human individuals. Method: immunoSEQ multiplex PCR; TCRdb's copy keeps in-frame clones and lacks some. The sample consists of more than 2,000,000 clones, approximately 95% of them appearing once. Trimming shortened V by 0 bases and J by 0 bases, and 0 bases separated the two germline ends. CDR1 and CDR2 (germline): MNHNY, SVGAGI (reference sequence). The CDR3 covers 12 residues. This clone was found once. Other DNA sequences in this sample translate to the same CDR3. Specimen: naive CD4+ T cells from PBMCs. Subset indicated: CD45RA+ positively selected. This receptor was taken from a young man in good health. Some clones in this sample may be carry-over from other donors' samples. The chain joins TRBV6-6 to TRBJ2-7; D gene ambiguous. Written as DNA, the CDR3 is TGTGCCAGCAGTTACTCCTCCTACGAGCAGTACTTC. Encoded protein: CASSYSSYEQYF.